Presented here are 29 T cell receptor beta chains from one specimen sequenced in a study of CD8 T cells in Susac syndrome. It was with random hexamers that roughly 0.5 to 1 ug RNA was reverse transcribed. In TCRdb, the immunoSEQ multiplex PCR reads were re-called with MiXCR into one record per CDR3 protein. Among some 180,000 distinct CDR3 sequences listed, 85% to 95% were seen once. The sequenced sample was CD4+ T cells from PBMCs. The source of these receptors is a human donor in good health.

The chain carries TRBV4-3 and TRBJ2-5; no clear D gene. Trimming shortened V by 0 bases and J by 2 bases, and 16 bases separated the two germline ends. Germline assignment: CDR1 LGHNA and CDR2 YSLEER. This CDR3 has 17 amino acids. CDR3 sequence reads: CASSQDPPGRIQETQYF. CDR3 bases: TGCGCCAGCAGCCAAGATCCCCCCGGCAGGATTCAAGAGACCCAGTACTTC.

The chain carries TRBV2 and TRBJ2-1; D is unclear. The V end was cut by 11 bases, the J end by 6 bases, with 14 bases between. This CDR3 region has 12 residues. The germline V gene encodes CDR1 SNHLY and CDR2 FYNNEI. This CDR3 reads CAVRPDLNEQFF. DNA for the CDR3: TGTGCCGTACGACCTGACCTCAATGAGCAGTTCTTC.

This chain uses TRBV9 with TRBJ2-1; D may correspond to TRBD1 or TRBD2 (5 bases each). CDR1 SGDLS and CDR2 YYNGEE come from the germline V gene. Trimming cost V 4 bases and J 5 bases, with 22 bases left between them. This CDR3 region has 17 residues. The CDR3 bases are TGTGCCAGCAGCCCCCGCGATGCGCGTGGGGGAAACAATGAGCAGTTCTTC. This sequence encodes CASSPRDARGGNNEQFF.

V is TRBV4-2 and J is TRBJ2-3; D is unresolved. The V end lost 0 bases, the J end lost 5 bases, and 15 bases lay between the germline ends. The CDR3 spans 16 residues. Per germline, CDR1 LGHNA and CDR2 YNFKEQ. CDR3 sequence reads: CASSQDRQVHGDTQYF. The CDR3 DNA follows: TGTGCCAGCAGCCAAGATCGCCAGGTGCACGGAGATACGCAGTATTTT.

The V call is TRBV7-9, the J call TRBJ2-4; possibly TRBD2 for D (6 bases). Deletions cut 5 bases from V and 8 bases from J, with 13 bases between. The germline V gene has CDR1 SEHNR and CDR2 FQNEAQ (reference sequence). The CDR3 spans 13 residues. In nucleotides, the CDR3 is TGTGCCAGCAGCCTCTACGGGGAGGACATTCAGTACTTC. Protein: CASSLYGEDIQYF.

The rearrangement uses TRBV21-1 and TRBJ2-5. TRBV21-1 is a pseudogene segment. The CDR3 is made up of 14 amino acids. Here the CDR3 DNA reads TGTGCCAGCAGCACAAGGGAGATCCAAGAGACCCAGTACTTC. It translates to CASSTREIQETQYF.

This sequence joins TRBV7-2 and TRBJ1-2; the D is unclear. V was shortened by 5 bases and J by 8 bases, with 12 bases between the two germline ends. This CDR3 contains 12 residues. The germline V gene encodes CDR1 SGHTA and CDR2 FQGNSA. The CDR3: CASSPLLAGYTF. The CDR3 DNA follows: TGTGCCAGCAGCCCCTTGCTGGCCGGCTACACCTTC.

The chain joins TRBV4-2 to TRBJ2-7, with a possible D match to TRBD2 (5 bases). V shed 2 bases and J shed 7 bases, with 15 bases lying between them. Germline CDR1 and CDR2: LGHNA and YNFKEQ. The CDR3 is 14 amino acids. Here the CDR3 DNA reads TGTGCCAGCAGCCAATCCGGCCTCTCGGGGGAGCAGTACTTC. Its translation is CASSQSGLSGEQYF.

The V call is TRBV20-1, the J call TRBJ2-1; 8 nucleotides line up with TRBD2. Germline CDR1 and CDR2: DFQATT and SNEGSKA (reference sequence). The CDR3 spans 15 residues. Trimming at V came to 0 bases and at J to 6 bases, leaving 7 bases not matched to a gene. The CDR3 DNA sequence: TGCAGTGCTAGAGATGTTCAAGCGGGAGCCAATGAGCAGTTCTTC. This encodes CSARDVQAGANEQFF.

The rearrangement links TRBV7-9 to TRBJ2-1; 9 bases agree with TRBD2. Looked up from germline, CDR1 is SEHNR and CDR2 is FQNEAQ (reference sequence). The CDR3 length is 15 residues. The V gene end was trimmed by 5 bases and the J gene end by 4 bases; junction bases not matched to a gene: 6. CDR3 protein: CASSPSGRWYNEQFF. CDR3 coding DNA: TGTGCCAGCAGCCCGAGCGGGAGGTGGTACAATGAGCAGTTCTTC.

This chain connects TRBV5-6 to TRBJ2-5, with a possible D match to TRBD1 (6 bases). The germline gives CDR1 SGHDT, CDR2 YYEEEE. V was trimmed by 3 bases and J by 2 bases, leaving 11 bases between them. The CDR3 spans 14 residues. CDR3 nucleotide sequence: TGTGCCAGCAGCTCTCCCGGACAGCAAGAGACCCAGTACTTC. Translation: CASSSPGQQETQYF.

This chain connects TRBV2 to TRBJ2-1; tentative D call: TRBD1 (5 bases). Germline loops: CDR1 SNHLY, CDR2 FYNNEI. The ends were cut back, 4 bases at V and 2 bases at J, with 9 bases in the middle. CDR3 length equals 14 residues. The DNA of the CDR3 is TGTGCCAGCAGTGGACAGTTGACCTACAATGAGCAGTTCTTC. Translating gives CASSGQLTYNEQFF. The full variable domain, in which reference TRBV2 and TRBJ2-1 provide the parts outside the CDR3, is EPEVTQTPSHQVTQMGQEVILRCVPISNHLYFYWYRQILGQKVEFLVSFYNNEISEKSEIFDDQFSVERPDGSNFTLKIRSTKLEDSAMYFCASSGQLTYNEQFFGPGTRLTVL.

The genes are TRBV6-6 and TRBJ1-1; TRBD1 is a possible D gene (5 bases). The CDR3 length is 12 residues. V was trimmed by 2 bases and J by 7 bases, leaving 8 bases between them. Germline V gives CDR1 MNHNY, CDR2 SVGAGI (reference sequence). Here the CDR3 reads CASSYGDREAFF. The CDR3 DNA follows: TGTGCCAGCAGTTACGGGGACCGTGAAGCTTTCTTT.

The rearrangement uses TRBV20-1 and TRBJ2-1; 14 nucleotides match TRBD2. This CDR3 spans 14 amino acids. Looked up from germline, CDR1 is DFQATT and CDR2 is SNEGSKA (reference sequence). V lost 5 bases and J lost 9; bases outside the gene matches: 6. The CDR3 sequence: CSAGGLAGDSEQFF. The CDR3 DNA follows: TGCAGTGCTGGGGGACTAGCGGGAGATAGTGAGCAGTTCTTC.

The rearrangement links TRBV7-9 to TRBJ2-7; TRBD1 aligns across 7 bases. The CDR3 is 16 amino acids. V lost 5 bases and J lost 1; bases outside the gene matches: 11. Germline CDR1 SEHNR, CDR2 FQNEAQ (reference sequence). As DNA, the CDR3 is TGTGCCAGCAGCCGTGGACAGGAAATACGTTCCTACGAGCAGTACTTC. The encoded protein is CASSRGQEIRSYEQYF.

The CDR3 region is CSARQRGLGEQFF. Written as DNA, the CDR3 is TGCAGTGCTAGACAGCGCGGACTCGGTGAGCAGTTCTTC. The rearrangement links TRBV20-1 to TRBJ2-1; D possibly corresponds to TRBD2 (5 bases). The CDR3 extends over 13 amino acids. V was cut by 2 bases and J by 9 bases, with 14 bases left in between. Germline V gene sequence: CDR1 DFQATT, CDR2 SNEGSKA (reference sequence).

The chain couples TRBV7-2 to TRBJ2-5; 11 bases align to TRBD2. Germline trimming cut 6 bases from V and 3 bases from J; bases unmatched to any gene: 6. Germline V gene sequence: CDR1 SGHTA, CDR2 FQGNSA. The CDR3 runs to 15 residues. CDR3 region: CASSRNSGREETQYF. Here the CDR3 DNA reads TGTGCCAGCAGTAGAAATAGCGGGAGGGAAGAGACCCAGTACTTC.

A remark on this clonotype: Relative to the germline gene, one junction end is altered; a read error may explain this. The chain couples TRBV7-7 to TRBJ2-1, with TRBD2 identical over 11 bases. The CDR3 contains 13 residues. Germline values: CDR1 SSHAT, CDR2 FNYEAQ (reference sequence). CDR3 bases: TGTGCTAGCAGCTTGGGACTAGCGGATGAGCAGTTCTTC. Protein product: CASSLGLADEQFF.

This sequence joins TRBV29-1 and TRBJ1-1, with D unclear. CDR3 size: 13 residues. V gave up 2 bases and J gave up 1 base, with 8 bases separating them. Per the germline V gene, CDR1 is SQVTM and CDR2 is ANQGSEA. The CDR3, as DNA: TGCAGCGTTGAACCCACAGCGAACACTGAAGCTTTCTTT. Its translation is CSVEPTANTEAFF.

The rearrangement joins TRBV7-2 to TRBJ2-7, with D tentatively TRBD1 or TRBD2 (5 bases each). In germline, CDR1 is SGHTA, CDR2 FQGNSA. V gave up 5 bases and J gave up 4 bases, with 9 bases separating them. The CDR3 sequence is 12 residues long. CDR3 sequence: CASSRDRYEQYF. In nucleotides, the CDR3 is TGTGCCAGCAGCCGGGACCGGTACGAGCAGTACTTC.

This chain uses TRBV28 with TRBJ2-5; D uncertain. This CDR3 is 13 amino acids long. The germline V gene has CDR1 MDHEN and CDR2 SYDVKM. Trimming took off 4 bases at V and 4 bases at J, with 10 bases between the two ends. The CDR3 DNA is TGTGCCAGCAGTTCCGCGGCTCGAGAGACCCAGTACTTC. Amino acid sequence: CASSSAARETQYF.

V usage is TRBV27 and J usage is TRBJ2-7; 8 nucleotides agree with TRBD2. The CDR3 is 16 amino acids. The V gene's germline CDR1 is MNHEY and CDR2 SMNVEV (reference sequence). Trimming cost V 1 base and J 3 bases; bases outside gene matches: 8. CDR3 region: CASSLFGGRISYEQYF. The DNA for the CDR3 is TGTGCCAGCAGTTTATTTGGCGGGAGGATAAGCTACGAGCAGTACTTC.

The CDR3 spells CATSKDRDNTEAFF. The CDR3 DNA sequence: TGTGCCACCAGCAAGGACAGGGATAACACTGAAGCTTTCTTT. This chain uses TRBV15 with TRBJ1-1; 8 positions match TRBD1. Germline V gene lookup returns CDR1 LNHNV and CDR2 YYDKDF (reference sequence). V dropped 4 bases and J dropped 2; count of bases not matched to a gene: 3. This CDR3 region has 14 residues. The entire variable domain, with the rest obtained from reference TRBV15 and TRBJ1-1, is as follows: DAMVIQNPRYQVTQFGKPVTLSCSQTLNHNVMYWYQQKSSQAPKLLFHYYDKDFNNEADTPDNFQSRRPNTSFCFLDIRSPGLGDTAMYLCATSKDRDNTEAFFGQGTRLTVV.

The gene calls are TRBV30 and TRBJ2-7; 7 bases are a match to TRBD2. Germline loops: CDR1 GTSNPN, CDR2 SVGIG (reference sequence). After removal of 5 bases from V and 5 bases from J, the junction contained 3 bases not matched to a gene. This CDR3 spans 11 amino acids. This chain's CDR3 is CAWAGANEQYF. Written as DNA, the CDR3 is TGTGCCTGGGCGGGAGCGAACGAGCAGTACTTC.

The chain has TRBV7-3 and TRBJ2-7; TRBD2 agrees at 9 bases. CDR1 and CDR2 (germline): SGHTA, FQGTGA. V lost 5 bases and J lost 2; bases outside the gene matches: 7. The CDR3 spans 15 residues. CDR3 residues: CASSLGREGTYEQYF. The CDR3 nucleotides read TGTGCCAGCAGCCTAGGGCGGGAGGGCACCTACGAGCAGTACTTC.

The chain carries TRBV29-1 and TRBJ2-1; 7 bases fit TRBD2. This CDR3 region has 15 residues. CDR1 is SQVTM, CDR2 ANQGSEA, per germline. V shed 2 bases, J shed 3 bases, and the junction held 7 bases outside the gene matches. DNA of the CDR3: TGCAGCGTTGAACGGCGGGAGCTATTCTACAATGAGCAGTTCTTC. Translated: CSVERRELFYNEQFF.

A single count supports this clonotype. The genes are TRBV28 and TRBJ2-3; TRBD1 matches at 9 bases. The V segment lost 6 bases and the J segment 2 bases; nucleotides outside the gene matches: 9. CDR1 and CDR2 from the germline V gene are MDHEN and SYDVKM. The CDR3 contains 16 residues. The CDR3 DNA follows: TGTGCCAGCAGCTCCACGGACAGGGGATTCACAGATACGCAGTATTTT. It specifies CASSSTDRGFTDTQYF.

V and J are TRBV28 and TRBJ1-5; TRBD1 is a possible D gene (5 bases). CDR3 length: 14 amino acids. In germline, CDR1 is MDHEN, CDR2 SYDVKM. V was cut by 5 bases and J by 6 bases, with 14 bases left in between. In nucleotides, the CDR3 is TGTGCCAGCAGTGGGGGAGGGACTAGTCAGCCCCAGCATTTT. This translates into CASSGGGTSQPQHF.

This clonotype showed up just once. V and J are TRBV28 and TRBJ2-1; D unclear. V lost 5 bases and J lost 5, with 13 bases in between. From germline, CDR1 is MDHEN and CDR2 SYDVKM. The CDR3 runs to 14 residues. The CDR3 DNA reads as TGTGCCAGCAGTCCCGTCGGGCCGAACAATGAGCAGTTCTTC. This sequence encodes CASSPVGPNNEQFF.